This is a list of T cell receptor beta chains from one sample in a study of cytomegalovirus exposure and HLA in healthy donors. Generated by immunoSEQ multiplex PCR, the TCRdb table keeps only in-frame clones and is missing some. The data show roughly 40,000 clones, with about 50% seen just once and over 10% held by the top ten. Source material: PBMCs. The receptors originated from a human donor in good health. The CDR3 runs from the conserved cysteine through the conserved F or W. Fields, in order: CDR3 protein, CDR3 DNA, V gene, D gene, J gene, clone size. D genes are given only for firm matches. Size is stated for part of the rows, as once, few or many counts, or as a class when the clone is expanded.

CASSTRGERELFF TGTGCCAGCTCAACTCGCGGGGAAAGGGAGCTGTTTTTT TRBV18 - TRBJ2-2 -
CASRKPGLGNYGYTF TGTGCCAGCAGGAAACCGGGACTGGGAAACTATGGCTACACCTTC TRBV6-6 - TRBJ1-2 -
CSVGGGRETNEKLFF TGCAGCGTTGGGGGGGGGCGTGAGACTAATGAAAAACTGTTTTTT TRBV29-1 - TRBJ1-4 -
CASSQESRTANYGYTF TGCGCCAGCAGCCAAGAGAGCCGGACAGCTAACTATGGCTACACCTTC TRBV4-1 - TRBJ1-2 -
CASTPTGQGYSPLHF TGTGCCAGCACCCCAACCGGACAGGGGTATTCACCCCTCCACTTT TRBV2 TRBD1 TRBJ1-6 few
CASSSKGGPEAFF TGTGCCAGCAGCTCGAAAGGGGGCCCTGAAGCTTTCTTT TRBV9 TRBD1 TRBJ1-1 -
CASSSTGLAGGGYEQYF TGCGCCAGCAGCTCAACGGGACTAGCGGGAGGGGGCTACGAGCAGTACTTC TRBV5-1 TRBD2 TRBJ2-7 few
CASSAIQGNPCGYTF TGTGCCAGCAGCGCTATACAGGGGAATCCCTGTGGCTACACCTTC TRBV9 TRBD1 TRBJ1-2 -
CASSSRLAGGGGELFF TGTGCCAGCAGCTCCCGACTAGCGGGAGGAGGCGGGGAGCTGTTTTTT TRBV11-2 TRBD2 TRBJ2-2 -
CASSEAGTGGQPQHF TGTGCCAGCAGTGAAGCGGGCACAGGAGGGCAGCCCCAGCATTTT TRBV6-1 - TRBJ1-5 -
CASSPAQTGAYEQYF TGTGCCAGCAGCCCAGCCCAGACAGGCGCCTACGAGCAGTACTTC TRBV7-6 - TRBJ2-7 medium-sized
CASSLGLSGILYEQYF TGTGCCAGCAGCTTAGGCCTTAGCGGAATTCTCTACGAGCAGTACTTC TRBV7-2 - TRBJ2-7 few
CASRELGSGGVNEQFF TGTGCCAGTAGGGAACTCGGAAGCGGGGGGGTTAATGAGCAGTTCTTC TRBV19 TRBD2 TRBJ2-1 -
CASTYGGPLGANVLTF TGTGCCAGCACCTACGGCGGGCCGCTCGGGGCCAACGTCCTGACTTTC TRBV6-6 - TRBJ2-6 few
CASSQAGGTDTQYF TGCGCCAGCAGCCAAGCAGGGGGCACAGATACGCAGTATTTT TRBV4-3 - TRBJ2-3 -
CASSPAGGNTEAFF TGTGCCAGCAGCCCCGCGGGGGGGAACACTGAAGCTTTCTTT TRBV6-5 - TRBJ1-1 -
CASSYSGGAGANVLTF TGTGCCAGCAGTTACTCGGGGGGGGCTGGGGCCAACGTCCTGACTTTC TRBV6-5 TRBD2 TRBJ2-6 few
CASSSPGQGYEQYF TGTGCCAGCAGCTCGCCGGGACAGGGCTACGAGCAGTACTTC TRBV5-4 TRBD1 TRBJ2-7 -
CASSVAAGRNYEQYF TGTGCCAGCAGCGTCGCAGCCGGGAGAAACTACGAGCAGTACTTC TRBV11-2 - TRBJ2-7 once
CASSFTGAKLFF TGTGCCAGCAGCTTTACAGGGGCTAAACTGTTTTTT TRBV5-5 TRBD1 TRBJ1-4 -
CAWSVMGEFNYGYTF TGTGCCTGGAGTGTAATGGGAGAATTTAACTATGGCTACACCTTC TRBV30 - TRBJ1-2 few
CASSSTGQFQPQHF TGTGCCAGCAGCTCCACTGGACAGTTTCAGCCCCAGCATTTT TRBV11-2 - TRBJ1-5 few
CASSQVAGGRNQPQHF TGCGCCAGCAGCCAAGTGGCAGGGGGTCGGAATCAGCCCCAGCATTTT TRBV4-3 TRBD1 TRBJ1-5 -
CASSIFPGQGTGELFF TGTGCCAGTAGTATATTTCCGGGACAGGGCACCGGGGAGCTGTTTTTT TRBV19 TRBD1 TRBJ2-2 -
CASSSGGNYGYTF TGTGCCAGTAGTTCGGGAGGGAACTATGGCTACACCTTC TRBV19 - TRBJ1-2 -
CASSLGRTDTQYF TGTGCCAGCAGCCTGGGGCGCACAGATACGCAGTATTTT TRBV5-8 - TRBJ2-3 -
CASSLRRFQGARDEQYF TGTGCCAGCAGCTTACGTCGTTTCCAGGGGGCGCGGGACGAGCAGTACTTC TRBV7-6 TRBD1 TRBJ2-7 -
CASTLNRGNTEAFF TGTGCCAGTACCTTGAACAGGGGCAACACTGAAGCTTTCTTT TRBV19 TRBD1 TRBJ1-1 -
CASSIGQISTDTQYF TGTGCCAGCAGCATTGGACAAATAAGCACAGATACGCAGTATTTT TRBV7-9 - TRBJ2-3 -
CASSRAGQIYEQYF TGTGCCAGCTCACGGGCAGGGCAAATCTACGAGCAGTACTTC TRBV18 - TRBJ2-7 -
CASSPNRDSEQYF TGTGCCAGCTCACCAAACCGTGACTCGGAGCAGTACTTC TRBV18 - TRBJ2-7 -
CASSLGTNTEAFF TGTGCCAGCAGCTTAGGGACAAACACTGAAGCTTTCTTT TRBV11-2 - TRBJ1-1 -
CASQGQGVYYGYTF TGTGCCAGCCAAGGGCAGGGGGTATACTATGGCTACACCTTC TRBV6-1 TRBD1 TRBJ1-2 -
CASSSLIGGIQYF TGTGCCAGCAGTAGCCTTATAGGCGGCATTCAGTACTTC TRBV28 - TRBJ2-4 -
CASSRSGRQETQYF TGTGCCAGCTCCCGTAGCGGGAGACAAGAGACCCAGTACTTC TRBV18 TRBD2 TRBJ2-5 -
CAWRRKGNQPQHF TGTGCCTGGAGGCGGAAGGGCAATCAGCCCCAGCATTTT TRBV30 - TRBJ1-5 -
CASRPPGHTNTGELFF TGTGCCAGCAGGCCCCCGGGACATACGAACACCGGGGAGCTGTTTTTT TRBV7-2 - TRBJ2-2 few
CASSLAEKMNTEAFF TGTGCCAGCAGCTTAGCTGAGAAGATGAACACTGAAGCTTTCTTT TRBV7-2 - TRBJ1-1 -
CASSFNPGGSNEKLFF TGTGCCAGCAGCTTTAATCCAGGGGGATCTAATGAAAAACTGTTTTTT TRBV11-2 TRBD1 TRBJ1-4 -
CASSLGSTYEQYF TGTGCCAGCAGTTTGGGCAGTACCTACGAGCAGTACTTC TRBV28 - TRBJ2-7 -
CASSQDPGQFNEKLFF TGCGCCAGCAGCCAGGACCCGGGACAGTTTAATGAAAAACTGTTTTTT TRBV4-3 TRBD1 TRBJ1-4 -
CASSQDSFQNYGYTF TGTGCCAGCAGCCAAGACAGTTTTCAAAACTATGGCTACACCTTC TRBV14 - TRBJ1-2 once
CASSAPGLAGVSEQYF TGTGCCAGCAGCGCACCGGGACTAGCGGGAGTCAGCGAGCAGTACTTC TRBV7-2 TRBD2 TRBJ2-7 -
CASSVEVQGNTGELFF TGTGCCAGCAGCGTAGAGGTGCAGGGGAACACCGGGGAGCTGTTTTTT TRBV9 - TRBJ2-2 -
CASSQDIVPAYEQYF TGTGCCAGCAGCCAGGACATAGTGCCTGCCTACGAGCAGTACTTC TRBV7-6 - TRBJ2-7 -
CASSINREGYAF TGCGCCAGCAGCATCAACAGGGAAGGCTACGCCTTC TRBV5-1 - TRBJ1-2 -
CASSLGRGAIFSTDTQYF TGTGCCAGCAGCTTAGGGCGGGGGGCTATCTTTAGCACAGATACGCAGTATTTT TRBV7-2 TRBD2 TRBJ2-3 -
CASSQKISGGSGSYEQYF TGCGCCAGCAGCCAAAAGATTAGCGGGGGCTCGGGATCCTACGAGCAGTACTTC TRBV4-3 TRBD2 TRBJ2-7 -
CASSAPGNMNTEAFF TGTGCCAGCAGTGCCCCGGGGAACATGAACACTGAAGCTTTCTTT TRBV6-1 - TRBJ1-1 -
CASSLEGAGFTYEQYF TGTGCCAGCAGCTTAGAGGGGGCGGGGTTCACGTACGAGCAGTACTTC TRBV7-6 - TRBJ2-7 -
CASSPVWSSGNTIYF TGTGCCAGTAGTCCCGTTTGGAGCTCTGGAAACACCATATATTTT TRBV19 - TRBJ1-3 few
CASSFSRGYTF TGTGCCAGCAGTTTCTCAAGGGGGTACACCTTC TRBV28 - TRBJ1-2 few
CASSLAASGETQYF TGTGCCAGCAGCTTAGCGGCTAGCGGGGAGACCCAGTACTTC TRBV7-9 TRBD2 TRBJ2-5 few